This TCR beta chain was recovered during a study of T cells in narcolepsy. Germline assignment: CDR1 SGHKS and CDR2 YYEKEE (reference sequence). This CDR3 has 14 residues. V lost 4 bases and J lost 1, with 12 bases in between. Here immunoSEQ multiplex PCR was the method, and the copy in TCRdb shows in-frame clones only, minus some. The sample holds over 30,000 clones, approximately 85% seen once. This chain uses TRBV5-5 with TRBJ2-7; D unresolved. This clonotype was sampled from a human donor with narcolepsy. Sequenced material: CD45RA- memory CD4+ T cells from PBMCs. The CDR3 nucleotides are TGTGCCAGCAGCCCCTCAACTAATTCCTACGAGCAGTACTTC. This sequence encodes CASSPSTNSYEQYF.